The T cell receptor (beta chain) described here comes from a study of CD4 T cells in relation to SARS-CoV-2 and coronaviruses. As for the study in general: The restricting HLA molecule for shared crossreactive spike epitopes was mapped.

Findings and limits, study-wide: Approximately 65% of donors had memory CD4+ clonotypes crossrecognizing SARS-CoV-2 and common cold coronavirus spike. No crossreactivity against non-spike viral proteins was tested here.

The germline V gene has CDR1 MNHNS and CDR2 SASEGT. V gave up 4 bases and J gave up 5 bases; unmatched junction bases: 9. The length of the CDR3 is 17 residues. About this clone: Antigen specificity is unknown.

Clones were read by immunoSEQ multiplex PCR, and TCRdb kept only the in-frame ones, dropping some. Among 20,000 or so clones listed, more than 70% were seen once. Before the COVID-19 pandemic, during about 2011-2019, CD4+ T cells were taken from unexposed donors. CD4+ T cells were isolated from the cells after around 9 days of culture. This receptor was identified in a human donor in good health. V and J are TRBV6-1 and TRBJ2-1, with 12 nucleotides matching TRBD2. The source material was CD4+ T cells from PBMCs, cultured in vitro. The CDR3 nucleotides are TGTGCCAGCAGTGCCGGACTAGCGGGAAGCTCAAACAATGAGCAGTTCTTC. Translated: CASSAGLAGSSNNEQFF.